This record concerns one T cell receptor beta chain sequence. Antigen: not known. The entry originates in a study of identical twins. Study-wide findings and caveats: Insertion counts were lower in abundant cord blood beta clonotypes, a trend that memory repertoires did not show.

CDR3 size: 14 residues. Germline V gene data show CDR1 as SGDLS and CDR2 as YYNGEE. Trimming left V 3 bases short and J 3 bases short, with 9 bases between. TCRdb independently ran MiXCR on the 5' RACE reads; one entry per CDR3 protein. The data hold about 790,000 distinct CDR3 sequences, with roughly 18% observed a single time. These data also featured in a second study, about T cells expressing NK-cell markers. This second report adds: Sequencing covered eight donors, seven HCMV-seropositive and one seronegative.

This TCR was recovered from a woman aged 18-29 years in good health. Sequencing was performed on PBMCs. The chain combines TRBV9 with TRBJ1-4, with D uncertain. This chain's CDR3 is CASSAPPANEKLFF. CDR3 bases: TGTGCCAGCAGCGCCCCCCCCGCTAATGAAAAACTGTTTTTT.